This TCR beta chain originates from a study of blood T cell repertoires in COVID-19. TCRdb keeps only in-frame clones here, not all; method: immunoSEQ multiplex PCR. The data contain 300,000 to 400,000 clones, more than 75% of them singletons. V lost 2 bases to trimming and J lost 4 bases; unmatched junction nucleotides: 3. In germline, CDR1 is SQVTM, CDR2 ANQGSEA. This CDR3 is 13 amino acids long. The genes are TRBV29-1 and TRBJ1-1, with 8 bases identical to TRBD1. The clonotype was recovered from a woman aged 25 to 45 with acute COVID-19. The sequenced sample consisted of PBMCs or T cells enriched from blood (not recorded which). This CDR3 is CSVETGGATEAFF. CDR3 in DNA: TGCAGCGTTGAAACAGGGGGTGCCACTGAAGCTTTCTTT.